The 28 T cell receptor beta chains given below trace back to one sample, sequenced in a study of blood T cell repertoires in COVID-19. TCRdb's table, derived via immunoSEQ multiplex PCR, lists solely in-frame clones and lacks some. Of roughly 45,000 clones in the sample, 89% were seen once. The sample taken for sequencing was peripheral blood. The receptors derive from a human donor in a cohort sampled during active COVID-19.

The V gene is TRBV3-1 (or the pseudogene TRBV3-2), the J gene TRBJ2-7; perhaps TRBD2 as D (5 bases). V dropped 1 base and J dropped 6 bases, with 16 bases sitting between them. In germline, CDR1 is LGHDT, CDR2 YNNKEL (reference sequence). This CDR3 is 15 amino acids long. The CDR3 region is CASSQAMARVGEQYF. Written as DNA, the CDR3 is TGTGCCAGCAGCCAAGCCATGGCGAGGGTTGGCGAGCAGTACTTC.

The V and J genes are TRBV7-9 and TRBJ1-4, with TRBD1 matching 11 bases. CDR1 and CDR2 (germline): SEHNR, FQNEAQ (reference sequence). The CDR3 is 15 residues long. J lost 5 bases, V lost 5 bases, and 4 bases had no gene match. CDR3 nucleotide sequence: TGTGCCAGCAGCCCTTGGACAGGGGGCAATGAAAAACTGTTTTTT. It yields the protein CASSPWTGGNEKLFF.

The chain employs TRBV7-8 and TRBJ2-7; TRBD1 matches 10 bases. The CDR3 sequence is 14 residues long. Germline loops: CDR1 SGHVS, CDR2 FQNEAQ. V trimming: 4 bases; J trimming: 1 base; junction bases outside the gene matches: 1. CDR3 amino acids: CASSSGQGSYEQYF. The CDR3 DNA is TGTGCCAGCAGCTCGGGACAGGGGTCCTACGAGCAGTACTTC.

V is TRBV6-5 and J is TRBJ1-5; D is perhaps TRBD1 (6 bases). Trimming removed 6 bases at V and 5 bases at J, with 11 bases between. Germline V gene sequence: CDR1 MNHEY, CDR2 SVGAGI. This CDR3 comprises 13 residues. CDR3 nucleotide sequence: TGTGCCAGCAGACGAGGGGGGGATCAGCCCCAGCATTTT. Translated: CASRRGGDQPQHF.

The J gene is TRBJ1-2, the V gene TRBV7-2; TRBD1 matches 9 bases. The CDR3 consists of 15 residues. V gave up 3 bases and J gave up 4 bases; unmatched junction bases: 6. The germline V gene has CDR1 SGHTA and CDR2 FQGNSA. CDR3 in DNA: TGTGCCAGCAGCTTCACAGGGGGCGTTGGCTATGGCTACACCTTC. This gives the protein CASSFTGGVGYGYTF.

The chain couples TRBV4-3 to TRBJ2-7, with a possible D match to TRBD1 (5 bases). In germline, CDR1 is LGHNA, CDR2 YSLEER. Trimming shortened V by 0 bases and J by 3 bases, and 12 bases separated the two germline ends. The CDR3 is 15 amino acids. The CDR3 nucleotides read TGCGCCAGCAGCCAAGATAGGCAGGGAAGCTACGAGCAGTACTTC. Residues: CASSQDRQGSYEQYF.

The chain employs TRBV5-1 and TRBJ1-2; TRBD1 aligns across 8 bases. The CDR3 has 14 amino acids. Germline CDR1 and CDR2: SGHRS and YFSETQ. V lost 0 bases and J lost 5; bases outside the gene matches: 3. CDR3 sequence: CASSLGTGRYGYTF. The CDR3 region has the DNA TGCGCCAGCAGCTTGGGGACAGGGAGGTATGGCTACACCTTC.

This sequence joins TRBV10-1 and TRBJ2-7; TRBD1 agrees at 9 bases. Trimming cost V 4 bases and J 2 bases; bases outside gene matches: 6. Germline assignment: CDR1 WNHNN and CDR2 SYGVQD (reference sequence). The CDR3 contains 15 residues. The CDR3 coding sequence is TGCGCCAGCAGTGGAGGGACAGGGAAGACCTACGAGCAGTACTTC. It specifies CASSGGTGKTYEQYF.

The V call is TRBV19, the J call TRBJ2-7; 8 nucleotides match TRBD1. The germline V gene has CDR1 LNHDA and CDR2 SQIVND (reference sequence). The CDR3 covers 14 residues. V was pared by 4 bases and J by 3 bases, with 5 bases of the junction left unmatched. CDR3 sequence reads: CASSKGQGIYEQYF. CDR3 DNA: TGTGCCAGTAGTAAAGGACAGGGTATCTACGAGCAGTACTTC. The whole variable domain, filled in from reference TRBV19 and TRBJ2-7, reads DGGITQSPKYLFRKEGQNVTLSCEQNLNHDAMYWYRQDPGQGLRLIYYSQIVNDFQKGDIAEGYSVSREKKESFPLTVTSAQKNPTAFYLCASSKGQGIYEQYFGPGTRLTVT.

The CDR3 here is CASSPGARGEAYEQYF. The CDR3 nucleotides read TGTGCCAGCAGCCCAGGGGCTCGGGGGGAAGCCTACGAGCAGTACTTC. This chain uses TRBV5-4 with TRBJ2-7; tentatively, D is TRBD2 (7 bases). This CDR3 has 16 residues. Trimming removed 4 bases from V and 2 bases from J, with 19 bases in between. CDR1 and CDR2 from the germline V gene are SGHNT and YYREEE (reference sequence).

The chain is built from TRBV4-2 and TRBJ1-4; no reliable D call. Germline CDR1 LGHNA, CDR2 YNFKEQ. The CDR3 covers 14 residues. The germline V and J ends were trimmed by 4 bases and 8 bases, with 14 bases remaining between them. The chain's CDR3 is CASSPSLRSEKLFF. The CDR3 DNA follows: TGTGCCAGCAGCCCCTCTCTCCGAAGCGAAAAACTGTTTTTT.

The count of this clone is one. This chain uses TRBV7-9 with TRBJ1-2, with TRBD1 matching 8 bases. After removal of 2 bases from V and 0 bases from J, the junction contained 2 bases not matched to a gene. The CDR3 spans 15 residues. Germline loops: CDR1 SEHNR, CDR2 FQNEAQ (reference sequence). This CDR3 is CASSLMGQANYGYTF. The CDR3 nucleotides are TGTGCCAGCAGCTTAATGGGACAGGCTAACTATGGCTACACCTTC.

This chain links TRBV10-3 with TRBJ2-7, with a possible D match to TRBD1 (5 bases). CDR1 is ENHRY, CDR2 SYGVKD, per germline. V was pared by 4 bases and J by 3 bases, with 31 bases between. The CDR3 consists of 20 residues. CDR3 in DNA: TGTGCCATCAGTGTTCGAACCCTCAACTTGCTTTTTTGGGGCTTCTACGAGCAGTACTTC. Amino acid sequence: CAISVRTLNLLFWGFYEQYF.

A single count supports this clone. The chain is built from TRBV5-1 and TRBJ1-2, with 9 bases aligning to TRBD1. J was trimmed by 5 bases and V by 3 bases; bases with no gene match: 8. This CDR3 is built from 15 residues. Germline CDR1 SGHRS, CDR2 YFSETQ. The CDR3: CASSSGQGRGYGYTF. The CDR3 DNA reads as TGCGCCAGCAGCTCCGGACAGGGGCGGGGGTATGGCTACACCTTC.

This rearrangement joins TRBV5-1 to TRBJ1-3; D is ambiguous. Deletions cut 0 bases from V and 0 bases from J, with 4 bases between. The CDR3 sequence is 14 residues long. CDR1 SGHRS and CDR2 YFSETQ come from the germline V gene. The DNA for the CDR3 is TGCGCCAGCAGCTTGGACAACTCTGGAAACACCATATATTTT. Translated, it gives CASSLDNSGNTIYF. Filled out from reference TRBV5-1 and TRBJ1-3, the complete variable domain reads KAGVTQTPRYLIKTRGQQVTLSCSPISGHRSVSWYQQTPGQGLQFLFEYFSETQRNKGNFPGRFSGRQFSNSRSEMNVSTLELGDSALYLCASSLDNSGNTIYFGEGSWLTVV.

The CDR3 DNA is TGCGCCAGCAGCTTAAACGGAGACGAGCAGTACTTC. This codes for CASSLNGDEQYF. The genes are TRBV5-1 and TRBJ2-7; no firm D call. The CDR3 contains 12 residues. CDR1 and CDR2 (germline): SGHRS, YFSETQ. V was shortened by 2 bases and J by 5 bases, with 8 bases between the two germline ends.

The rearrangement joins TRBV6-6 to TRBJ1-2, with TRBD1 matching 7 bases. The CDR3 spans 13 residues. V dropped 5 bases and J dropped 4; count of bases not matched to a gene: 4. Germline-derived CDR1 and CDR2 are MNHNY and SVGAGI (reference sequence). The CDR3 region is CASSPTGTYGYTF. DNA for the CDR3: TGTGCCAGCAGTCCGACAGGGACCTATGGCTACACCTTC.

This chain joins TRBV15 and TRBJ1-1; 8 bases agree with TRBD1. The CDR3 has 14 residues. The germline V gene has CDR1 LNHNV and CDR2 YYDKDF (reference sequence). Losses at the gene ends were 2 bases for V and 4 bases for J; bases not matched to a gene: 3. CDR3 protein: CATSRMTGVTEAFF. CDR3 bases: TGTGCCACCAGCAGAATGACAGGGGTCACTGAAGCTTTCTTT.

This clone was detected once. The CDR3 DNA reads as TGTGCCAGCAGCTCCCTTTCGGGACAGGTTTTTTACGAGCAGTACTTC. This encodes CASSSLSGQVFYEQYF. The chain links TRBV11-2 to TRBJ2-7; 8 positions agree with TRBD1. CDR3 length: 16 residues. With V trimmed by 4 bases and J by 4 bases, 12 bases remained unmatched. Germline values: CDR1 SGHAT, CDR2 FQNNGV.

Only a few counts were recorded for this clone. The chain couples TRBV7-6 to TRBJ1-1; D is ambiguous. The germline V and J ends were trimmed by 2 bases and 3 bases, with 16 bases remaining between them. Germline CDR1 and CDR2: SGHVS and FNYEAQ. This CDR3 contains 16 residues. CDR3 protein: CASSLLVFRVDTEAFF. CDR3 sequence (DNA): TGTGCCAGCAGCTTATTGGTATTCCGGGTGGACACTGAAGCTTTCTTT.

The rearrangement uses TRBV6-5 and TRBJ2-7; 8 nucleotides agree with TRBD1. There are 13 residues in the CDR3. V lost 6 bases and J lost 4; bases outside the gene matches: 5. CDR1 is MNHEY, CDR2 SVGAGI, per germline. As DNA, the CDR3 is TGTGCCAGCAGGACGACAGGGGAATACGAGCAGTACTTC. Translating it yields CASRTTGEYEQYF.

The gene calls are TRBV4-3 and TRBJ1-2; 9 bases match TRBD1. Trimming removed 0 bases from V and 6 bases from J; junction bases left unmatched: 2. This CDR3 has 14 residues. Per the germline V gene, CDR1 is LGHNA and CDR2 is YSLEER. The CDR3 loop reads CASSQDGTGHGYTF. CDR3 DNA sequence: TGCGCCAGCAGCCAAGATGGGACAGGGCATGGCTACACCTTC.

The rearrangement links TRBV19 to TRBJ1-6; D might be TRBD1 (6 bases). Trimming removed 3 bases at V and 8 bases at J, with 11 bases between. CDR1 is LNHDA and CDR2 is SQIVND in the germline V gene (reference sequence). CDR3 length: 14 residues. CDR3 protein: CASSISGVDSPLHF. The DNA for the CDR3 is TGTGCCAGTAGTATTTCAGGGGTTGATTCACCCCTCCACTTT.

V usage is TRBV6-5 and J usage is TRBJ1-2; no clear D. CDR1 and CDR2 from the germline V gene are MNHEY and SVGAGI. Trimming left V 6 bases short and J 0 bases short, with 14 bases between. CDR3 length equals 15 residues. The CDR3 DNA reads as TGTGCCAGCAGCCCGTCCCCCGGAGCTAACTATGGCTACACCTTC. This translates into CASSPSPGANYGYTF.

On this clone itself: Relative to the germline gene, one junction end is altered; a read error may explain this. The chain combines TRBV13 with TRBJ2-3, with 9 bases fitting TRBD2. The CDR3 spans 17 residues. Germline V gene sequence: CDR1 PRHDT, CDR2 FYEKMQ (reference sequence). The CDR3 DNA reads as TGTGCCAGCAGCTTAAACCAGCGGGGGGTATTCATGGATACGCAGTGTTTT. Protein sequence: CASSLNQRGVFMDTQCF. Supplemented by reference TRBV13 and TRBJ2-3, the full variable domain reads AAGVIQSPRHLIKEKRETATLKCYPIPRHDTVYWYQQGPGQDPQFLISFYEKMQSDKGSIPDRFSAQQFSDYHSELNMSSLELGDSALYFCASSLNQRGVFMDTQCFGPGTRLTVL.

The chain recombines TRBV11-2 with TRBJ2-7, with D perhaps TRBD1 (5 bases). This CDR3 has 14 amino acids. CDR1 is SGHAT, CDR2 FQNNGV, per germline. V was trimmed by 1 base and J by 1 base, leaving 8 bases between them. The CDR3 reads CASSLAAGSYEQYF. The CDR3 nucleotides are TGTGCCAGCAGCTTAGCGGCAGGGTCCTACGAGCAGTACTTC.

The chain couples TRBV6-5 to TRBJ1-2; D is ambiguous. The germline CDR1 and CDR2 sequences are MNHEY and SVGAGI. V was trimmed by 7 bases and J by 4 bases, leaving 10 bases between them. CDR3 length: 12 amino acids. The CDR3 is CASNSRGYGYTF. CDR3 DNA sequence: TGTGCCAGCAACTCCCGAGGCTATGGCTACACCTTC.

V is TRBV4-2 and J is TRBJ2-7, with 7 bases aligning to TRBD1. V was pared by 4 bases and J by 0 bases, with 6 bases of the junction left unmatched. CDR1 is LGHNA, CDR2 YNFKEQ, per germline. The CDR3 is 15 residues long. CDR3: CASSPGTESSYEQYF. The CDR3 DNA reads TGTGCCAGCAGCCCTGGGACAGAAAGCTCCTACGAGCAGTACTTC.